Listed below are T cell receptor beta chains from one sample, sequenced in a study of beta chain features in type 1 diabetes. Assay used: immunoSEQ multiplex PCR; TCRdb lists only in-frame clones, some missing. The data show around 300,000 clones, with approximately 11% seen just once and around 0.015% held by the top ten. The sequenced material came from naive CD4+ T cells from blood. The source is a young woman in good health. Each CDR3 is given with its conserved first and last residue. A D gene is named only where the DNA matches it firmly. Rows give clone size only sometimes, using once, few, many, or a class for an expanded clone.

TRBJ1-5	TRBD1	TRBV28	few	TGTGCCAGCAGCCGGACGACAGGGGCTAATCAGCCCCAGCATTTT	CASSRTTGANQPQHF
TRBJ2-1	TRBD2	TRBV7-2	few	TGTGCCAGCAGCCCGAGGGGGCTAGCGGGAGTCAATGAGCAGTTCTTC	CASSPRGLAGVNEQFF
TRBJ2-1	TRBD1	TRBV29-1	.	TGCAGCGTCCGACAGGGGTCTCTGGGGACTTCCTACAATGAGCAGTTCTTC	CSVRQGSLGTSYNEQFF
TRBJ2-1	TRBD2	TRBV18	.	TGTGCCAGCTCAACTACTAGCGGGAGTTTTAATGAGCAGTTCTTC	CASSTTSGSFNEQFF
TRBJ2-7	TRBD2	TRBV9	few	TGTGCCAGCAGCGCGGGAGAGCGGGAGACTCTCTCCTACGAGCAGTACTTC	CASSAGERETLSYEQYF
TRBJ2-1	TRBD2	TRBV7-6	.	TGTGCCAGCAGTATACTAGCGGGGGAGTACAATGAGCAGTTCTTC	CASSILAGEYNEQFF
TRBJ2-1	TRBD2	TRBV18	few	TGTGCCAGCTCACCACCGGGACTAGCGGGAATTGGTCAAAAGTTCTTC	CASSPPGLAGIGQKFF
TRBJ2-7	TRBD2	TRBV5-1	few	TGCGCCAGCAGCCCCGGGAGGGTGGTTTCCTACGAGCAGTACTTC	CASSPGRVVSYEQYF
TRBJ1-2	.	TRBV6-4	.	TGTGCCAGCAGTGAAGACACTAGGTCCTATGGCTACACCTTC	CASSEDTRSYGYTF
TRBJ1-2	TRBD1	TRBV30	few	TGTGCCTGGAGTGTAAAGTTTTCTGGGGACAGGGATAACTATGGCTACACCTTC	CAWSVKFSGDRDNYGYTF
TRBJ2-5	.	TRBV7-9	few	TGTGCCAGCAGCTTAGTTAGACTTCGCGGGTTTATACAAGAGACCCAGTACTTC	CASSLVRLRGFIQETQYF